A selection of T cell receptor beta chains follows, all from one sample in a study of blood T cell repertoires in COVID-19. The table came from immunoSEQ multiplex PCR; TCRdb's copy has only in-frame clones and leaves some out. The sample yields approximately 490,000 clones, roughly 90% seen once. Sequencing was carried out using PBMCs or T cells enriched from blood (not recorded which). All receptors come from a young woman who had recovered from COVID-19. Each CDR3 is given with its conserved first and last residue. D genes are given only for firm matches. The listing skips clone size in some rows; elsewhere it reads once, few, many or a size class.

>TRBV5-1|TRBJ1-1|once|.
CASSLQVSWDTEAFF
TGCGCCAGCAGCTTGCAGGTATCATGGGACACTGAAGCTTTCTTT
>TRBV7-2|TRBJ1-3|.|TRBD1
CASSWDRGGNTIYF
TGTGCCAGCAGCTGGGACAGGGGCGGAAACACCATATATTTT
>TRBV11-2|TRBJ2-3|.|TRBD2
CASSLVGLATDTQYF
TGTGCCAGCAGCTTAGTGGGACTAGCGACAGATACGCAGTATTTT
>TRBV5-1|TRBJ1-5|.|TRBD1
CASRLTGDQPQHF
TGCGCCAGCAGATTAACAGGGGATCAGCCCCAGCATTTT
>TRBV2|TRBJ2-7|once|.
CASVPETVSYEQYF
TGTGCCAGCGTCCCTGAGACAGTTTCCTACGAGCAGTACTTC
>TRBV5-6|TRBJ2-7|few|.
CASSLQEYEQYF
TGTGCCAGCAGCTTGCAGGAATACGAGCAGTACTTC
>TRBV28|TRBJ2-1|.|TRBD2
CASSSLSGGDNEQFF
TGTGCCAGCAGCTCCTTAAGCGGGGGAGACAATGAGCAGTTCTTC
>TRBV2|TRBJ2-3|.|TRBD2
CASSAMRTSRRDYTQYF
TGTGCCAGCAGCGCCATGAGGACTAGCCGAAGGGACTATACGCAGTATTTT
>TRBV6-5|TRBJ2-7|.|TRBD2
CASSMRSGTSFEQYF
TGTGCCAGCAGTATGCGGTCCGGGACTAGTTTCGAGCAGTACTTC
>TRBV12-3/TRBV12-4|TRBJ2-5|once|.
CASSGGAETQYF
TGTGCCAGCAGTGGGGGGGCGGAGACCCAGTACTTC
>TRBV5-1|TRBJ2-5|.|TRBD2
CASSLAGIAGGQETQYF
TGCGCCAGCAGCTTGGCCGGGATAGCGGGGGGCCAAGAGACCCAGTACTTC
>TRBV28|TRBJ1-2|.|.
CASSLPNYGYTF
TGTGCCAGCAGTCTTCCGAACTATGGCTACACCTTC
>TRBV3-1/TRBV3-2|TRBJ2-7|.|TRBD2
CASGEGKGSYEQYF
TGTGCCAGCGGGGAGGGGAAGGGGTCCTACGAGCAGTACTTC
>TRBV28|TRBJ1-2|.|TRBD1
CASSLLQTGGNGYTF
TGTGCCAGCAGTTTACTCCAGACAGGGGGCAATGGCTACACCTTC
>TRBV4-1|TRBJ2-7|once|.
CASSQVQGEQYF
TGCGCCAGCAGCCAAGTCCAGGGCGAGCAGTACTTC
>TRBV19|TRBJ1-1|.|.
CASSQTVNTEAFF
TGTGCCAGTAGCCAGACAGTCAACACTGAAGCTTTCTTT
>TRBV5-1|TRBJ2-2|.|TRBD1
CASSSRDRGNTGELFF
TGCGCCAGCAGCTCCCGGGACAGGGGCAACACCGGGGAGCTGTTTTTT
>TRBV7-9|TRBJ2-5|.|.
CASSSDSPGTQYF
TGTGCCAGCAGCTCCGACTCCCCGGGGACCCAGTACTTC
>TRBV5-6|TRBJ2-7|.|TRBD1
CASSPGTVREQYF
TGTGCCAGCAGCCCGGGGACAGTCCGCGAGCAGTACTTC
>TRBV6-5|TRBJ2-7|.|TRBD1
CASSPTGVPPEQYF
TGTGCCAGCAGCCCGACAGGGGTCCCCCCCGAGCAGTACTTC
>TRBV5-6|TRBJ1-1|.|.
CASSLSGSQPEAFF
TGTGCCAGCAGCTTGAGCGGGTCACAGCCTGAAGCTTTCTTT
>TRBV28|TRBJ1-3|once|.
CASSLTAISGNTIYF
TGTGCCAGCAGCCTTACAGCTATCTCTGGAAACACCATATATTTT
>TRBV27|TRBJ2-1|.|.
CASSAQGTEQFF
TGTGCCAGCAGTGCACAGGGCACTGAGCAGTTCTTC
>TRBV13|TRBJ2-7|.|.
CASSLFGRQDEQYF
TGTGCCAGCAGCTTATTTGGTCGGCAGGACGAGCAGTACTTC
>TRBV7-2|TRBJ2-1|.|.
CASSLADSLGPEQFF
TGTGCCAGCAGCTTAGCGGACAGTCTGGGACCAGAGCAGTTCTTC
>TRBV2|TRBJ1-2|once|TRBD1
CASYGLRDRPYGYTF
TGTGCCAGCTACGGTTTGAGGGACAGACCCTATGGCTACACCTTC
>TRBV11-2|TRBJ2-7|.|TRBD1
CASSTRTGPGNEQYF
TGTGCCAGCAGCACCCGGACAGGGCCAGGGAACGAGCAGTACTTC
>TRBV5-6|TRBJ2-3|once|TRBD2
CASSQRLAGADTQYF
TGTGCCAGCAGCCAAAGACTAGCGGGGGCAGATACGCAGTATTTT
>TRBV27|TRBJ1-2|.|.
CASSLLRNNYGYTF
TGTGCCAGCAGTTTACTCAGGAATAACTATGGCTACACCTTC
>TRBV12-5|TRBJ1-1|.|.
CASGGLYTEAFF
TGTGCTAGCGGGGGACTGTACACTGAAGCTTTCTTT
>TRBV28|TRBJ2-5|.|TRBD2
CAWGTSAKETQYF
TGTGCCTGGGGGACTAGCGCAAAAGAGACCCAGTACTTC
>TRBV19|TRBJ1-4|.|.
CASSIRGTVGEKLFF
TGTGCCAGTAGTATCAGGGGCACGGTTGGGGAAAAACTGTTTTTT
>TRBV28|TRBJ2-5|.|TRBD1
CASSSETGTGEETQYF
TGTGCCAGCAGCTCAGAAACCGGGACAGGGGAAGAGACCCAGTACTTC
>TRBV7-2|TRBJ2-2|.|TRBD2
CASSRGTGGTGELFF
TGTGCCAGCAGCCGGGGGACGGGGGGCACCGGGGAGCTGTTTTTT
>TRBV19|TRBJ1-5|.|.
CASSTFGRGNQPQHF
TGTGCCAGTAGTACATTTGGGCGAGGCAATCAGCCCCAGCATTTT
>TRBV9|TRBJ2-2|.|.
CASSVSSGITGELFF
TGTGCCAGCAGCGTATCGTCCGGGATCACCGGGGAGCTGTTTTTT
>TRBV6-5|TRBJ1-6|.|.
CASSYSADSPLHF
TGTGCCAGCAGTTACTCAGCGGATTCACCCCTCCACTTT